This TCR beta chain was found in a study of CD8+CD57+ T cells in acquired aplastic anemia. Study details: Quantities of DNA derived from sorted CD4+ and CD8+ cells averaged around 3 ug. Study outcomes and limitations: Patients and controls shared under 30 CD8+ CDR3 sequences, highly expressed in patients.

In the case of this clonotype: The antigen is unknown.

Genomic DNA constituted the template upon which TCR beta VDJ and CDR3 profiling was performed. In TCRdb, the reads were re-called with MiXCR into one record per CDR3 protein. Among roughly 250,000 distinct CDR3 sequences listed, 65% to 90% were seen once. Previously, flow cytometry had revealed CD8+CD57+ cell expansion in the patients chosen for sequencing. This sequence was found in a human donor with aplastic anemia. What was sequenced was sorted CD4+, CD8+, or CD8+CD57+ T cells (not recorded which) from PBMCs.

The CDR3: CASSFERSGGRDVQFF. CDR3 coding DNA: TGTGCCAGCAGCTTTGAGAGAAGCGGGGGGCGCGATGTGCAGTTCTTC. The chain carries TRBV7-2 and TRBJ2-1, with 9 bases fitting TRBD2. Per germline, CDR1 SGHTA and CDR2 FQGNSA. The trim removed 3 bases at V and 12 bases at J, leaving 15 bases unmatched. This CDR3 comprises 16 residues.